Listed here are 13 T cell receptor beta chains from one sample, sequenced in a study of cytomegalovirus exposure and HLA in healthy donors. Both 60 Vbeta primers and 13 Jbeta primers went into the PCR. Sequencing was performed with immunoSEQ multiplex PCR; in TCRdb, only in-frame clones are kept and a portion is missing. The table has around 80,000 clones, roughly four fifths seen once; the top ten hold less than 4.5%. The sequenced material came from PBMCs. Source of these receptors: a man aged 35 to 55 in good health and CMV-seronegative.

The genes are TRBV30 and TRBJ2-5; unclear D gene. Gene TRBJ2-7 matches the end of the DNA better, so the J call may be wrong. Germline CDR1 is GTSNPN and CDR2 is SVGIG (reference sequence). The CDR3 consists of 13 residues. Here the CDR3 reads CAWSALVNYEQYF. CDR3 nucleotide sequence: TGTGCCTGGAGTGCGTTGGTAAACTACGAGCAGTACTTC.

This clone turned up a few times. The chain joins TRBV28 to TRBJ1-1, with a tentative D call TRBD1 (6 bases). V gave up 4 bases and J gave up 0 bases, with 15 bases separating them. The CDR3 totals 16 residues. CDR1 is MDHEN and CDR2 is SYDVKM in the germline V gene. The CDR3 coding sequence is TGTGCCAGCAGTTACAAGGGGAGGGGGTTGAACACTGAAGCTTTCTTT. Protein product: CASSYKGRGLNTEAFF.

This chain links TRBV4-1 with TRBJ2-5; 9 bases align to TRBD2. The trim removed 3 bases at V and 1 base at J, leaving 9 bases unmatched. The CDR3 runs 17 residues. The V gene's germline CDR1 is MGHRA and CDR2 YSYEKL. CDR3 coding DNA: TGCGCCAGCAGCCACCTCCTGGCTAGCGGGACCCAAGAGACCCAGTACTTC. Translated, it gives CASSHLLASGTQETQYF.

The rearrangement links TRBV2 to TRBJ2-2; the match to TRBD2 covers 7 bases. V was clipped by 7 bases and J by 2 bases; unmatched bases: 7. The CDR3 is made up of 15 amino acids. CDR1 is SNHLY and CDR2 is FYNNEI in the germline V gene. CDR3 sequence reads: CASKLASGNTGELFF. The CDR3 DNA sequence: TGTGCCAGCAAACTGGCTAGCGGAAACACCGGGGAGCTGTTTTTT.

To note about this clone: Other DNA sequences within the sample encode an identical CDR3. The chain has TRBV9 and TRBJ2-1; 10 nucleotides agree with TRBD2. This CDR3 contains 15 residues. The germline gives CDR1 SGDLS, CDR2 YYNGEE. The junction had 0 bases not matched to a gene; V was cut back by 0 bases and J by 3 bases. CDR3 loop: CASSVGTSGYNEQFF. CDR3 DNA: TGTGCCAGCAGCGTAGGGACTAGCGGCTACAATGAGCAGTTCTTC.

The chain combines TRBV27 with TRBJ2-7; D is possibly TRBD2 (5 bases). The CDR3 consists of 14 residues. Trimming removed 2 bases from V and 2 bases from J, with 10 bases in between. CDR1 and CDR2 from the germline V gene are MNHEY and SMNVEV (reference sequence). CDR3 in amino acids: CASSLNIAPYEQYF. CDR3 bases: TGTGCCAGCAGTTTAAATATAGCGCCCTACGAGCAGTACTTC.

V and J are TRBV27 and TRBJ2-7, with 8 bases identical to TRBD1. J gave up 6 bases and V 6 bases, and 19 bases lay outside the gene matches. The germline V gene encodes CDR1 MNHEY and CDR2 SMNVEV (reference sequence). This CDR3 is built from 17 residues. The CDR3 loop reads CASRAFSGTGLTPEQYF. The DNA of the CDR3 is TGTGCCAGCAGGGCGTTCTCCGGGACAGGCCTAACCCCCGAGCAGTACTTC.

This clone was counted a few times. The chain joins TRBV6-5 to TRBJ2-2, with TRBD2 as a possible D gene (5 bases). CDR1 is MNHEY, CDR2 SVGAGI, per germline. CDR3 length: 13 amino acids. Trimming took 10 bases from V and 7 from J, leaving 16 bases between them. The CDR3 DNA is TGTGCCACCTCCACCGGCGGGTTCGGGGAGCTGTTTTTT. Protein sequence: CATSTGGFGELFF.

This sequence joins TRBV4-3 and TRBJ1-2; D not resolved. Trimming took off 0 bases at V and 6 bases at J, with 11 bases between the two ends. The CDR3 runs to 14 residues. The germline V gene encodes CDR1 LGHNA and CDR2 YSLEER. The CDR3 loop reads CASSQDTVIDGYTF. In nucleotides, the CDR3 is TGCGCCAGCAGCCAAGATACAGTAATTGATGGCTACACCTTC.

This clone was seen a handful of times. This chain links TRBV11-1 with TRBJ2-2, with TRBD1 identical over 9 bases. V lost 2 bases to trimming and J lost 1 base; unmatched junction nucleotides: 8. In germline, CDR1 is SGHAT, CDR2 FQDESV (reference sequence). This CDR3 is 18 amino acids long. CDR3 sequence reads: CASSLFGRGQGNTGELFF. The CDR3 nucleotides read TGTGCCAGCAGCTTATTTGGACGGGGACAGGGGAACACCGGGGAGCTGTTTTTT.

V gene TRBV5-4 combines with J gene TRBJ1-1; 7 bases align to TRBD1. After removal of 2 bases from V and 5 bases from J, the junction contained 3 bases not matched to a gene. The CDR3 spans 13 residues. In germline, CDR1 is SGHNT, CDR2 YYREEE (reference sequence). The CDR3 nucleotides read TGTGCCAGCAGCTTCCAGGGGGTTACTGAAGCTTTCTTT. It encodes CASSFQGVTEAFF.

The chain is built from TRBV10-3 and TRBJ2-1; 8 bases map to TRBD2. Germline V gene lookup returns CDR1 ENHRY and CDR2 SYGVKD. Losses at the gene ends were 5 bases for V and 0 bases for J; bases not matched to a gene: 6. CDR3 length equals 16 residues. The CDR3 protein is CAISKLAGFSYNEQFF. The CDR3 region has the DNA TGTGCCATCAGTAAGCTAGCGGGTTTCTCCTACAATGAGCAGTTCTTC.

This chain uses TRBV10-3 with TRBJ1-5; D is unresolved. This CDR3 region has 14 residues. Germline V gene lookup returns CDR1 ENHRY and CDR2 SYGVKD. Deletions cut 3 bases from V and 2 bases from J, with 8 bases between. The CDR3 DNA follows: TGTGCCATCAGTGAAGTCGGGGGCAATCAGCCCCAGCATTTT. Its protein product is CAISEVGGNQPQHF.